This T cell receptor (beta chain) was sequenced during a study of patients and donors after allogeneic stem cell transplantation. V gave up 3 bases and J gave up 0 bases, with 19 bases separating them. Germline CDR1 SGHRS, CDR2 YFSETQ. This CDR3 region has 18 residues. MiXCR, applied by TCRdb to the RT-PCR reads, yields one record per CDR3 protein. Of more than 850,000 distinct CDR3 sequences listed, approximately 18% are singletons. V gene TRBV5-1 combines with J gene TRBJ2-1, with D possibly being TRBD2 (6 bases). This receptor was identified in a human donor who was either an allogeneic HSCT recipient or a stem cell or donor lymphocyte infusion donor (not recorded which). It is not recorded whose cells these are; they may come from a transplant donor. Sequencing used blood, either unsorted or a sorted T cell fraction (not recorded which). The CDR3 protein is CASSSAGGVTLSYNEQFF. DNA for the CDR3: TGCGCCAGCAGCTCTGCCGGAGGGGTTACTCTCTCCTACAATGAGCAGTTCTTC.